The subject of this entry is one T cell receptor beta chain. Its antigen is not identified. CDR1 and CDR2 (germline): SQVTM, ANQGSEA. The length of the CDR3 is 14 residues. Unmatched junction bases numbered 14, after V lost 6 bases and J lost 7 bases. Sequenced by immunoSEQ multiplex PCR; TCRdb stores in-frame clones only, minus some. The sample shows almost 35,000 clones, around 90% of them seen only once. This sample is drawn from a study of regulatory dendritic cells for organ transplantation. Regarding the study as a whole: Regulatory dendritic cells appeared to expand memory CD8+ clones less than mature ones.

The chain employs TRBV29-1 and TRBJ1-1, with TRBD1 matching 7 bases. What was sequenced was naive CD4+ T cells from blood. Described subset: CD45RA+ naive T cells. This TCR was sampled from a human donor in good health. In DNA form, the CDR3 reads TGCAGCGTGGTCTCGGCAGGGGGGCACCTTGAAGCTTTCTTT. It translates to CSVVSAGGHLEAFF.